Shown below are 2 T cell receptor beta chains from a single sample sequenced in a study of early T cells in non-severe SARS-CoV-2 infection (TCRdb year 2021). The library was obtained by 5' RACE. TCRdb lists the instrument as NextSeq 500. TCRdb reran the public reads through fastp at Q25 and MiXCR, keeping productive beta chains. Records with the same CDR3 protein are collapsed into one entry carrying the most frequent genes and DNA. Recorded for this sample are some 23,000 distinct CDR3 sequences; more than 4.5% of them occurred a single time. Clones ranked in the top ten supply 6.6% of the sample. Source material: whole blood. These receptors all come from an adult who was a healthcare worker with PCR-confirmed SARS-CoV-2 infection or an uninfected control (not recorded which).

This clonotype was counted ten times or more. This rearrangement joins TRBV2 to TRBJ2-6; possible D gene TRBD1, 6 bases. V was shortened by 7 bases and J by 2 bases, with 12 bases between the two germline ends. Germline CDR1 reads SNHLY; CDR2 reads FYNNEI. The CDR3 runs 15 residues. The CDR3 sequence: CASILWTAGANVLTF. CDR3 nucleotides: TGTGCCAGCATCCTGTGGACAGCTGGGGCCAACGTCCTGACTTTC.

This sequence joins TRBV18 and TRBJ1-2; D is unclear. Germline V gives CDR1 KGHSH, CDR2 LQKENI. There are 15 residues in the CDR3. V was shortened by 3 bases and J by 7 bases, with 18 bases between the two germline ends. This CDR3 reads CASSPIPESTRGYTF. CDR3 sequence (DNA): TGTGCCAGCTCACCTATCCCAGAGAGCACGCGTGGCTACACCTTC. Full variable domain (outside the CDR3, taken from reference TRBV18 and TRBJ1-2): NAGVMQNPRHLVRRRGQEARLRCSPMKGHSHVYWYRQLPEEGLKFMVYLQKENIIDESGMPKERFSAEFPKEGPSILRIQQVVRGDSAAYFCASSPIPESTRGYTFGSGTRLTVV.